This T cell receptor (beta chain) was identified in a study of T cells in Graves' hyperthyroidism and ophthalmopathy. The CDR3 runs 16 residues. The ends lost 2 bases at V and 8 bases at J; junction bases unmatched: 7. Per germline, CDR1 MNHEY and CDR2 SMNVEV (reference sequence). Amplification of TCR beta CDR3 regions was performed using RNA transcripts as template. The HTBI primer set drove a first-round RT-PCR of the TCR CDR3. A single record per CDR3 protein comes from TCRdb applying MiXCR to the multiplex PCR reads. The sample lists 350,000 to 400,000 distinct CDR3 sequences, 14% to 15% occurring once. This clonotype was seen more than once but under ten times.

The V call is TRBV27, the J call TRBJ2-1, with TRBD2 matching 12 bases. Sample: blood. This TCR derives from a woman in her 30s with Graves' hyperthyroidism. CDR3 amino acids: CASSLNLAGGADEQFF. The CDR3 DNA follows: TGTGCCAGCAGTTTAAACCTAGCGGGAGGGGCAGATGAGCAGTTCTTC.